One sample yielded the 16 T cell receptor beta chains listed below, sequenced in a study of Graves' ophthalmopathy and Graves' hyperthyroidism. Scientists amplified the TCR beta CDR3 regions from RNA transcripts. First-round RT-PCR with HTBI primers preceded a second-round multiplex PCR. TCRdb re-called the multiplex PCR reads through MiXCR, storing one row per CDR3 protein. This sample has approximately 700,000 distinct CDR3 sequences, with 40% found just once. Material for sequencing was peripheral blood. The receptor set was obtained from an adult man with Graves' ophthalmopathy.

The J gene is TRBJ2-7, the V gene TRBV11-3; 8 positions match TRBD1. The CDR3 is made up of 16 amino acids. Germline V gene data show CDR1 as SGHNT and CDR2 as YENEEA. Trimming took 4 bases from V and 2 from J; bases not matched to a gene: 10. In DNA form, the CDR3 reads TGTGCCAGCAGCTCACGGACAGGGCAGGCCACCTACGAGCAGTACTTC. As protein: CASSSRTGQATYEQYF.

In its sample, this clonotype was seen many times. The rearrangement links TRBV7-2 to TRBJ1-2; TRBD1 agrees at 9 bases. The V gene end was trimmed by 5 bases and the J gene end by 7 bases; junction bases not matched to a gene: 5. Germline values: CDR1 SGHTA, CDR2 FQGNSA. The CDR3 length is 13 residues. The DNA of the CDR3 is TGTGCCAGCAGCGAAACAGGGGGCGGTGGCTACACCTTC. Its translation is CASSETGGGGYTF.

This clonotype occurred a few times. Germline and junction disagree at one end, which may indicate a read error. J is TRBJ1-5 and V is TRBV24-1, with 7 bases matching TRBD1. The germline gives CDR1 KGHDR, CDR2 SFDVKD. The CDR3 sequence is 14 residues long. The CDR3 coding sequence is TGTGCCAGCAGTTATAACAGGGGAAGGCAGCCCCAGCATTTT. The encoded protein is CASSYNRGRQPQHF.

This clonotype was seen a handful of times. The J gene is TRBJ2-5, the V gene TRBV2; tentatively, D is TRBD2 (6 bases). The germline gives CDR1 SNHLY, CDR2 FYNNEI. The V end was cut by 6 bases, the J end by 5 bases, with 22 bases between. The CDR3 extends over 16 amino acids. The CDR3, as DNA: TGTGCCAGCAGCAAGATCCTAGTGGGAGGCAGGGAGACCCAGTACTTC. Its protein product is CASSKILVGGRETQYF.

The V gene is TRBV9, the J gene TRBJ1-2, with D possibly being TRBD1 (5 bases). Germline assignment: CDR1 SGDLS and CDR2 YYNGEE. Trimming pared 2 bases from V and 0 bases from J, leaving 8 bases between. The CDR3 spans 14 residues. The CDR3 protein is CASSVGPANYGYTF. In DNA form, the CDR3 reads TGTGCCAGCAGCGTGGGGCCGGCTAACTATGGCTACACCTTC.

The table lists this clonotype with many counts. Here the CDR3 DNA reads TGTGCCAGTAGTTTACAGGGGGCAGCTGGCTACACCTTC. Translating gives CASSLQGAAGYTF. J is TRBJ1-2 and V is TRBV19; 9 bases match TRBD1. Germline trimming cut 5 bases from V and 7 bases from J; bases unmatched to any gene: 5. Looked up from germline, CDR1 is LNHDA and CDR2 is SQIVND (reference sequence). The CDR3 runs to 13 residues. The complete variable domain, with remaining parts taken from reference TRBV19 and TRBJ1-2, reads DGGITQSPKYLFRKEGQNVTLSCEQNLNHDAMYWYRQDPGQGLRLIYYSQIVNDFQKGDIAEGYSVSREKKESFPLTVTSAQKNPTAFYLCASSLQGAAGYTFGSGTRLTVV.

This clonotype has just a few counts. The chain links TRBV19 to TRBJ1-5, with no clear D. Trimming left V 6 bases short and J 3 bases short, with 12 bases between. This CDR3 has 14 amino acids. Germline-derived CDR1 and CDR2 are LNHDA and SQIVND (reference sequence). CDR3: CASRRPGNNQPQHF. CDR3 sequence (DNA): TGTGCCAGTAGAAGACCAGGAAACAATCAGCCCCAGCATTTT.

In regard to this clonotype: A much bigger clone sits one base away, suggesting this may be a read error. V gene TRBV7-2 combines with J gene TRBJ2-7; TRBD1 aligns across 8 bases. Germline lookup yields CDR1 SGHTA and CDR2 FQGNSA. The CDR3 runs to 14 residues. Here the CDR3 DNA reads TGTGCCAGCAGTCGGGACAGGACCTCCTACGAGCGGTACTTC. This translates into CASSRDRTSYERYF.

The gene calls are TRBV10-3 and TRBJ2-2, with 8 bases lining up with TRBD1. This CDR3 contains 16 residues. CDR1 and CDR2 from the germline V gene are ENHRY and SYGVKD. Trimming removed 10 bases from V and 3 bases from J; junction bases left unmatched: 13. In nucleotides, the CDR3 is TGTGCCAGCAGCCCTGGACAGGGAGCTCACACCGGGGAGCTGTTTTTT. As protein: CASSPGQGAHTGELFF.

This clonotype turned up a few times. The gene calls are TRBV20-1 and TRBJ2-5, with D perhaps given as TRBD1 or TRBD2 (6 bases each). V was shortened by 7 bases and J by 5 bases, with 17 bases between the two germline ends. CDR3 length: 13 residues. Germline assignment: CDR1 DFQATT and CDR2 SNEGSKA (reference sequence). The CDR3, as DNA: TGCAGTGGGGGGATGGGGGGCGCGGAGACCCAGTACTTC. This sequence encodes CSGGMGGAETQYF.

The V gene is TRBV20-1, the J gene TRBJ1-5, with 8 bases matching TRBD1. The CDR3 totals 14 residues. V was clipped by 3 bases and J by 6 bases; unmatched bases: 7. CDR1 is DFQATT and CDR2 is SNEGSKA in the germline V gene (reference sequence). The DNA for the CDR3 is TGCAGTGCTAGCAGGGGGCCAGGGGGTCAGCCCCAGCATTTT. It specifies CSASRGPGGQPQHF.

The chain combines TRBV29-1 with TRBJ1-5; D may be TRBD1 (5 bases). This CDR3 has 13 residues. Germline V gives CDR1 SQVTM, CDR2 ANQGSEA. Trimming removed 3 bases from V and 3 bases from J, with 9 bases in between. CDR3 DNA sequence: TGCAGCGTTGACGGACACATCAATCAGCCCCAGCATTTT. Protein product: CSVDGHINQPQHF.

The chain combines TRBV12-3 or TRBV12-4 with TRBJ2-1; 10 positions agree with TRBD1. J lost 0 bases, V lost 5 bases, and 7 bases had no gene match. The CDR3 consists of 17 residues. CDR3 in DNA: TGTGCCAGCAGTCCTTGGACAGGGGGGATCTCCTACAATGAGCAGTTCTTC. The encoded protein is CASSPWTGGISYNEQFF.

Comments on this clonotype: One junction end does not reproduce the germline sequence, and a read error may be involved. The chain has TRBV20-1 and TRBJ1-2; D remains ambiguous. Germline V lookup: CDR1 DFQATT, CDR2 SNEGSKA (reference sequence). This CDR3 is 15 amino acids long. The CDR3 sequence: CSARISEVKNYGDTF. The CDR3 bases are TGCAGTGCTAGGATTTCGGAGGTTAAAAACTATGGCGACACCTTC.

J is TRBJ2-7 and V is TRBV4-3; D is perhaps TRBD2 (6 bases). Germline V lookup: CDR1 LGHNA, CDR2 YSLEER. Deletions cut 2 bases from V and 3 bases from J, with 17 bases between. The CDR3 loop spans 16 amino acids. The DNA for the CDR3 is TGCGCCAGCAGCCAAAAAGATGGGGGGTCTGGCTACGAGCAGTACTTC. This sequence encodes CASSQKDGGSGYEQYF.

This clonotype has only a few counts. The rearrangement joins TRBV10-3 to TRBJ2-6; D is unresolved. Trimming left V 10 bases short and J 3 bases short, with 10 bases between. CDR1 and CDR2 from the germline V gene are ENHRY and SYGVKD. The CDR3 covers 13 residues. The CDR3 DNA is TGTGCCACATCTATGGGTGGGGCCAACGTCCTGACTTTC. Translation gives CATSMGGANVLTF.